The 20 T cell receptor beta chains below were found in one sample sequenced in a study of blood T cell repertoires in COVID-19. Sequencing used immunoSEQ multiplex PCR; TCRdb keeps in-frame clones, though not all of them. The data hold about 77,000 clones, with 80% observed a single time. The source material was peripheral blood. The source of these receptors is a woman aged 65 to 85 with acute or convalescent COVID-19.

Written as DNA, the CDR3 is TGTGCCAGTAGTACACAGGTAAACACTGAAGCTTTCTTT. This encodes CASSTQVNTEAFF. The rearrangement uses TRBV19 and TRBJ1-1; D may be TRBD1 (5 bases). V shed 4 bases and J shed 2 bases, with 8 bases lying between them. Germline values: CDR1 LNHDA, CDR2 SQIVND (reference sequence). The CDR3 sequence is 13 residues long.

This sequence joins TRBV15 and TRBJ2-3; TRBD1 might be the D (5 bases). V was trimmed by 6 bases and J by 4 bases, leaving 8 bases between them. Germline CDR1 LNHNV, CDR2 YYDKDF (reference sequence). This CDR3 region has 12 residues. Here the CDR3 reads CATRDIADTQYF. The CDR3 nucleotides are TGTGCCACCAGGGACATTGCAGATACGCAGTATTTT.

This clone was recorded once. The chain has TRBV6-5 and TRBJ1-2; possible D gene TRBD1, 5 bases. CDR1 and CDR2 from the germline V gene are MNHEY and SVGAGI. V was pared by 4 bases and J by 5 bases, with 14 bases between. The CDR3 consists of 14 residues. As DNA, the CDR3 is TGTGCCAGCAGTTTCCGGGACGGGGGATATGGCTACACCTTC. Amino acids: CASSFRDGGYGYTF.

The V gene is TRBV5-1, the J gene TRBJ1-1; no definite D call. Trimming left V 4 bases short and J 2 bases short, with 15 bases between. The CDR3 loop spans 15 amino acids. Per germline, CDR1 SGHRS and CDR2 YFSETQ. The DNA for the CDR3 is TGCGCCAGCAGCCCGCAGGCGGAGGTAAACACTGAAGCTTTCTTT. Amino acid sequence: CASSPQAEVNTEAFF.

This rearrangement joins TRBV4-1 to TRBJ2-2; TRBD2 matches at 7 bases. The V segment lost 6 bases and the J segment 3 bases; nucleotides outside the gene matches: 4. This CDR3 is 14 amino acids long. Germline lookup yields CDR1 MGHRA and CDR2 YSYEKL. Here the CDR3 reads CASSRGDDTGELFF. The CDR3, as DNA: TGCGCCAGCAGTCGGGGGGATGACACCGGGGAGCTGTTTTTT.

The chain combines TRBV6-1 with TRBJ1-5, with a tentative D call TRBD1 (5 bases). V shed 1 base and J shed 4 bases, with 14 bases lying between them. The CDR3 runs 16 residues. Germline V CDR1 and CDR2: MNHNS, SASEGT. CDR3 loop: CASSEGRGVGNQPQHF. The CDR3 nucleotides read TGTGCCAGCAGTGAAGGGCGGGGGGTAGGTAATCAGCCCCAGCATTTT.

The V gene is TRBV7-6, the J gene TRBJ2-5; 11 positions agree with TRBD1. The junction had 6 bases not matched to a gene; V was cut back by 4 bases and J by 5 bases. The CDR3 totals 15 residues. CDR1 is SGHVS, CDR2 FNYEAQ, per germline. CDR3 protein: CASSSGQGALETQYF. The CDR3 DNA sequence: TGTGCCAGCAGCTCCGGACAGGGGGCCTTGGAGACCCAGTACTTC.

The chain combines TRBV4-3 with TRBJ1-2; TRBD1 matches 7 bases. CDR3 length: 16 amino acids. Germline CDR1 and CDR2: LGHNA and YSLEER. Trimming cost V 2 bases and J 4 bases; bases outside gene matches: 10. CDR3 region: CASSQLTGPLGYGYTF. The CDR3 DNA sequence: TGCGCCAGCAGCCAATTGACAGGGCCGCTCGGCTATGGCTACACCTTC.

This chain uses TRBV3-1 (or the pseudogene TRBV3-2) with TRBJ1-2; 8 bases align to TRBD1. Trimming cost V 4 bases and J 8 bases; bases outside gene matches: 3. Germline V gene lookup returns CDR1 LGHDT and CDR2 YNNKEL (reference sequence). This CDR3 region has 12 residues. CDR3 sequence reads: CASSPGQGGYTF. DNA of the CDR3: TGTGCCAGCAGCCCCGGACAGGGCGGCTACACCTTC.

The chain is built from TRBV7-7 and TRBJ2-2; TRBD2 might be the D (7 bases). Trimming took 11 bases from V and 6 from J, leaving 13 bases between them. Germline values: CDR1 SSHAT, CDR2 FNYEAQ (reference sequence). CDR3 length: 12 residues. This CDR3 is CAHPGGAGELFF. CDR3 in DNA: TGTGCCCACCCGGGGGGCGCCGGGGAGCTGTTTTTT. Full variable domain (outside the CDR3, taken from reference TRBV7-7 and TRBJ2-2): GAGVSQSPRYKVTKRGQDVTLRCDPISSHATLYWYQQALGQGPEFLTYFNYEAQPDKSGLPSDRFSAERPEGSISTLTIQRTEQRDSAMYRCAHPGGAGELFFGEGSRLTVL.

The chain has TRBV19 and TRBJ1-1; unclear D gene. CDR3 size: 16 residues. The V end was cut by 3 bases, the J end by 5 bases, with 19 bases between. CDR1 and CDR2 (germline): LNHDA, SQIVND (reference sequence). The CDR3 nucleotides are TGTGCCAGTAGTATGAGAATCCCGACAACGGGAACTGAAGCTTTCTTT. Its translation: CASSMRIPTTGTEAFF.

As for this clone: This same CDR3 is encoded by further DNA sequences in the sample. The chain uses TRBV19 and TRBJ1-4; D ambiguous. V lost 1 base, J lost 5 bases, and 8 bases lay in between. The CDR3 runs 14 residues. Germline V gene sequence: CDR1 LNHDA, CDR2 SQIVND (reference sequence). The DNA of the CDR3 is TGTGCCAGTAGTATAGGGACTGGGAATGAAAAACTGTTTTTT. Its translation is CASSIGTGNEKLFF.

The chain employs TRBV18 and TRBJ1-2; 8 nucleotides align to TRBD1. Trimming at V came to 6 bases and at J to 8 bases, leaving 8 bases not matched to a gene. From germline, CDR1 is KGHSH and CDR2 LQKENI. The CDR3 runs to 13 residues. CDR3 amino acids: CASSPDRVKGYTF. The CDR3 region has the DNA TGTGCCAGCTCTCCGGACAGGGTGAAAGGCTACACCTTC.

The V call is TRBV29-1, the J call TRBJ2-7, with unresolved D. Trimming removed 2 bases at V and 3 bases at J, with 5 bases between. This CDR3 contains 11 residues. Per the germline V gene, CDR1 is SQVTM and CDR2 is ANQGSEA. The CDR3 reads CSVESNYEQYF. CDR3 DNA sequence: TGCAGCGTTGAATCCAACTACGAGCAGTACTTC.

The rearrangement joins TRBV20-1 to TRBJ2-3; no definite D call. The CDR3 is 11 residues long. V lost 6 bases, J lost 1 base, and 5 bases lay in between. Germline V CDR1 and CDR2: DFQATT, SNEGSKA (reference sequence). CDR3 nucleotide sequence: TGCAGTGCCGAGCGCACAGATACGCAGTATTTT. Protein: CSAERTDTQYF.

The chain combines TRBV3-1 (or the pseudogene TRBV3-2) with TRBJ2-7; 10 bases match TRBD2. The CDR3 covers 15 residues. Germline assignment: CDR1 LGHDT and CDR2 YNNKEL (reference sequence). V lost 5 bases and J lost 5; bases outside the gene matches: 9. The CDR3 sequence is CASSFLPSGGDEQYF. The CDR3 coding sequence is TGTGCCAGCAGCTTCCTTCCAAGCGGGGGGGACGAGCAGTACTTC.

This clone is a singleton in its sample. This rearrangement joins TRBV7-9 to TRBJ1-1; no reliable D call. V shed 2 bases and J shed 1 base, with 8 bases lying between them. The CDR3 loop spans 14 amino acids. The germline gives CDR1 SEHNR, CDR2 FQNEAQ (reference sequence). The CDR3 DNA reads TGTGCCAGCAGCTTATTTGGCCAGAACACTGAAGCTTTCTTT. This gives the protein CASSLFGQNTEAFF.

CDR3 in amino acids: CASSIYRTENQPQHF. CDR3 nucleotide sequence: TGTGCCAGCAGTATCTACAGAACTGAAAATCAGCCCCAGCATTTT. The chain is built from TRBV2 and TRBJ1-5; D unclear. Germline lookup yields CDR1 SNHLY and CDR2 FYNNEI. Trimming pared 5 bases from V and 4 bases from J, leaving 15 bases between. CDR3 length equals 15 residues.

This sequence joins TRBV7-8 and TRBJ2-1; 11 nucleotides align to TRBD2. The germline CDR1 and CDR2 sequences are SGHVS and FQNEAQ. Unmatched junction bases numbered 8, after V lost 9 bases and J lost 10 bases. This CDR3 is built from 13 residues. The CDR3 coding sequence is TGTGCCAGTTTAGCGGGGGGGCTTGGAGAGCAGTTCTTC. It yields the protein CASLAGGLGEQFF.

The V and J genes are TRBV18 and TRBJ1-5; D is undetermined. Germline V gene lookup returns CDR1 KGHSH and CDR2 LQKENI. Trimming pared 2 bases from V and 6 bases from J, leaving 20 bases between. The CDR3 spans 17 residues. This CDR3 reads CASSPFRPPGSRQPQHF. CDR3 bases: TGTGCCAGCTCACCATTCCGCCCCCCGGGGAGTCGTCAGCCCCAGCATTTT.